A selection of T cell receptor beta chains follows, all from one sample in a study of blood T cell repertoires in COVID-19. Using immunoSEQ multiplex PCR, the repertoire was profiled, and TCRdb retains in-frame clones only, with some absent. Of around 220,000 clones detected, 80% to 85% appear once; the ten largest clones hold 5.5% to 7.5%. The source material was PBMCs or T cells enriched from blood (not recorded which). These receptors all stem from a middle-aged woman who had recovered from COVID-19. CDR3s include the opening cysteine and the closing phenylalanine or tryptophan. D genes are given only for firm matches. Size tells how often a clone was seen (once, few, many) or the class of an expanded clone, and some rows leave it out.

D gene,V gene,J gene,clone size,CDR3 DNA,CDR3 protein
-,TRBV5-1,TRBJ1-3,-,TGCGCCAGCAGCTTGGGACAGATCGGAAACACCATATATTTT,CASSLGQIGNTIYF
-,TRBV28,TRBJ2-7,-,TGTGCCAGCAGTTTTCGGGTAGCCTACGAGCAGTACTTC,CASSFRVAYEQYF
-,TRBV19,TRBJ1-1,-,TGTGCCAGTAGGGGGGACACAATGAACACTGAAGCTTTCTTT,CASRGDTMNTEAFF
-,TRBV5-1,TRBJ2-7,-,TGCGCCAGCAGCCTGGGGCTGCTCTACGAGCAGTACTTC,CASSLGLLYEQYF
-,TRBV9,TRBJ1-1,once,TGTGCCAGCAGCGTAGGAGGGAAAACGAACACTGAAGCTTTCTTT,CASSVGGKTNTEAFF
TRBD2,TRBV9,TRBJ2-1,-,TGTGCCAGCAGCGTAGCTGGGGGGGGACTAGCGGGACGGGGCGAGCAGTTCTTC,CASSVAGGGLAGRGEQFF
TRBD2,TRBV9,TRBJ2-2,-,TGTGCCAGCAGCGTAGGAGCGGGAGGTTCCACCGGGGAGCTGTTTTTT,CASSVGAGGSTGELFF
-,TRBV7-9,TRBJ2-2,-,TGTGCCAGCAGCTTTAACAGATACTACACCGGGGAGCTGTTTTTT,CASSFNRYYTGELFF
TRBD1,TRBV4-1,TRBJ2-7,-,TGCGCCAGCAGCCAGGACCGGGACAGAGCCTACGAGCAGTACTTC,CASSQDRDRAYEQYF
-,TRBV28,TRBJ2-6,-,TGTGCCAGCAGTTTACACTCTGGGGCCAACGTCCTGACTTTC,CASSLHSGANVLTF
TRBD2,TRBV4-1,TRBJ2-1,-,TGCGCCAGCAGCCAAGACCCTAGCGGGAGTCTCTACAATGAGCAGTTCTTC,CASSQDPSGSLYNEQFF
-,TRBV28,TRBJ2-1,-,TGTGCCAGCAGTTTACGGGGTGTCTCCTACAATGAGCAGTTCTTC,CASSLRGVSYNEQFF
-,TRBV15,TRBJ2-1,-,TGTGCCACCAGCCGATCATTAGCGGCCGCCTCCTACAATGAGCAGTTCTTC,CATSRSLAAASYNEQFF
TRBD2,TRBV2,TRBJ2-5,once,TGTGCCAGCGGTGGGGATGGGAGGGCCTCGAGGGAGACCCAGTACTTC,CASGGDGRASRETQYF
TRBD2,TRBV10-3,TRBJ2-3,-,TGTGCCATCAGTGAGTTTAGCGGGAGTACAGATACGCAGTATTTT,CAISEFSGSTDTQYF
-,TRBV19,TRBJ2-7,-,TGTGCCAGTAGTATCGGTAGGACTCCCGGGGATCCGCAGTACTTC,CASSIGRTPGDPQYF
TRBD1,TRBV6-5,TRBJ1-2,-,TGTGCCAGCAGGGGGACAGGGGGTAACTATGGCTACACCTTC,CASRGTGGNYGYTF
TRBD1,TRBV4-1,TRBJ2-1,-,TGCGCCAGCAGCCACGGACAGGGGAACAATGAGCAGTTCTTC,CASSHGQGNNEQFF
-,TRBV3-1/TRBV3-2,TRBJ2-5,-,TGTGCCAGCAGCCAATCCGGTAAAGGGGCTGGGCCCCAAGAGACCCAGTACTTC,CASSQSGKGAGPQETQYF
-,TRBV7-2,TRBJ1-6,-,TGTGCCAGCAGCAGCCAACCAAATAATTCACCCCTCCACTTT,CASSSQPNNSPLHF
-,TRBV21-1,TRBJ2-5,-,TGTGCCAGCAGCAAAGGACAGGGAGAGACCCAGTACTTC,CASSKGQGETQYF
-,TRBV4-1,TRBJ2-1,-,TGCGCCAGCAGCCACCGAGGCCCCCCGAGCTCCTACAATGAGCAGTTCTTC,CASSHRGPPSSYNEQFF
-,TRBV18,TRBJ1-5,-,TGTGCCAGCTCACAACTACAGGGCAGCAATCAGCCCCAGCATTTT,CASSQLQGSNQPQHF
TRBD2,TRBV28,TRBJ2-7,-,TGTGCCAGCAGTTTAGGAGCGGGAGAGCAGTACTTC,CASSLGAGEQYF
-,TRBV6-5,TRBJ2-2,-,TGTGCCAGCAGCCCAGAATCGAACACCGGGGAGCTGTTTTTT,CASSPESNTGELFF
TRBD1,TRBV10-2,TRBJ1-1,-,TGCGCCAGCAGTGACGTCAGGGGGGTGAACACTGAAGCTTTCTTT,CASSDVRGVNTEAFF
-,TRBV5-1,TRBJ2-1,-,TGCGCCACTAGGCCTCGACAGGACTCCTACAATGAGCAGTTCTTC,CATRPRQDSYNEQFF
-,TRBV19,TRBJ1-2,-,TGTGCCAGTAGTCCCTCCCACAGGGCCCCCACCTATGGCTACACCTTC,CASSPSHRAPTYGYTF
TRBD2,TRBV30,TRBJ2-7,-,TGTGCCTACTCCCGGGACTACCTCTACGAGCAGTACTTC,CAYSRDYLYEQYF
-,TRBV5-4,TRBJ1-1,-,TGTGCCAGCAGCTTGAAGGACAGATACACTGAAGCTTTCTTT,CASSLKDRYTEAFF
-,TRBV18,TRBJ2-2,few,TGTGCCAGCTCAGGGGGGATCTCCGGGGAGCTGTTTTTT,CASSGGISGELFF
-,TRBV7-8,TRBJ2-1,once,TGTGCCAGCAGCTTGAGGAGCCGGGAAAAAATCTCCTACAATGAGCAGTTCTTC,CASSLRSREKISYNEQFF
TRBD1,TRBV7-2,TRBJ1-3,-,TGTGCCAGCAGCTACGGACAGGCCGGAAACACCATATATTTT,CASSYGQAGNTIYF
-,TRBV2,TRBJ1-2,-,TGTGCCAGCCTCCGGGGAGGCTATGGCTACACCTTC,CASLRGGYGYTF
-,TRBV27,TRBJ1-2,-,TGTGCCAGCAGCCTACAGGGCCCCTATGGCTACACCTTC,CASSLQGPYGYTF
TRBD2,TRBV5-4,TRBJ2-2,-,TGTGCCAGCAGCGGCACTAGCGGGAGGGGTAACGGGGAGCTGTTTTTT,CASSGTSGRGNGELFF
-,TRBV28,TRBJ2-2,-,TGTGCCAGCAGTCTCAGGGGCCCCGGGGAGCTGTTTTTT,CASSLRGPGELFF
TRBD1,TRBV10-3,TRBJ1-2,-,TGTGCCATCAGTAATGACAGGGGCACGGATGGCTACACCTTC,CAISNDRGTDGYTF
TRBD2,TRBV10-3,TRBJ2-5,-,TGTGCCACCCATCCAGCGGGGGGGGCAGGGGAGACCCAGTACTTC,CATHPAGGAGETQYF
-,TRBV10-3,TRBJ2-1,-,TGTGCCATCAGTGATACTCAGGGGAAGTACTACAATGAGCAGTTCTTC,CAISDTQGKYYNEQFF
-,TRBV7-9,TRBJ1-1,-,TGTGCCAGCAGCTTATCAGGGGTAGGGACTGAAGCTTTCTTT,CASSLSGVGTEAFF
-,TRBV4-3,TRBJ1-4,-,TGCGCCAGCAGCCAAGACGGCAGGGGAAATGAAAAACTGTTTTTT,CASSQDGRGNEKLFF
TRBD1,TRBV7-2,TRBJ1-2,-,TGTGCCAGCAGCTTAGCGGGGATGGACAGGGGTAGTGGCTACACCTTC,CASSLAGMDRGSGYTF
TRBD1,TRBV27,TRBJ2-6,-,TGTGCCAGCAGTTCTATCCTGGGGACAGGCAGCTCTGGGGCCAACGTCCTGACTTTC,CASSSILGTGSSGANVLTF
-,TRBV4-1,TRBJ1-1,-,TGCGCCAGCAGCCATGAGAGACAGTTCATGAACACTGAAGCTTTCTTT,CASSHERQFMNTEAFF
TRBD1,TRBV28,TRBJ1-2,few,TGTGCCAGCACCCCCCCCGCCACAGGGGGTCGTGGCTACACCTTC,CASTPPATGGRGYTF
-,TRBV10-3,TRBJ2-4,-,TGTGCCATCAGGGGAGTCGGAGGGGATGGCATTCAGTACTTC,CAIRGVGGDGIQYF
TRBD1,TRBV2,TRBJ1-4,-,TGTGCCAGCGACCGGGACAGAACTAATGAAAAACTGTTTTTT,CASDRDRTNEKLFF
TRBD2,TRBV6-5,TRBJ2-1,-,TGTGCCAGCGGAGGGACTAGCGGGAGTTCGAGTGAGCAGTTCTTC,CASGGTSGSSSEQFF
-,TRBV5-4,TRBJ1-2,-,TGTGCCAGCAGCTTGGGGGCAAGCAACTATGGCTACACCTTC,CASSLGASNYGYTF
-,TRBV9,TRBJ2-2,-,TGTGCCAGCAGCGTAGTCCCCGTGGCGAGGGGGTTTGGGGAGCTGTTTTTT,CASSVVPVARGFGELFF